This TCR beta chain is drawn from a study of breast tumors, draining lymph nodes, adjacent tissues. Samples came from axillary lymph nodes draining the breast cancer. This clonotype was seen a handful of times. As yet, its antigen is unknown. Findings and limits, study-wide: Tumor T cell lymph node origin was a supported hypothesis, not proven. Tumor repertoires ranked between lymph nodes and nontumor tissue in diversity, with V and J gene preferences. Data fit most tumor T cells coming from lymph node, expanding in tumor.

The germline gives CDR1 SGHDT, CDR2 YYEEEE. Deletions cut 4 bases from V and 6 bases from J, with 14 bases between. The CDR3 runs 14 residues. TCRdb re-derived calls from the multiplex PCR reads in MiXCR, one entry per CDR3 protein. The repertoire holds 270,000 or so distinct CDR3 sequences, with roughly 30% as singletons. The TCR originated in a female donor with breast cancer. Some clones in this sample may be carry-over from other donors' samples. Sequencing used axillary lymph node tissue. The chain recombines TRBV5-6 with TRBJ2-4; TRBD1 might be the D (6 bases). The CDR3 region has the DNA TGTGCCAGCAGCCTCACAGGGTCGAGAAACATTCAGTACTTC. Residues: CASSLTGSRNIQYF.